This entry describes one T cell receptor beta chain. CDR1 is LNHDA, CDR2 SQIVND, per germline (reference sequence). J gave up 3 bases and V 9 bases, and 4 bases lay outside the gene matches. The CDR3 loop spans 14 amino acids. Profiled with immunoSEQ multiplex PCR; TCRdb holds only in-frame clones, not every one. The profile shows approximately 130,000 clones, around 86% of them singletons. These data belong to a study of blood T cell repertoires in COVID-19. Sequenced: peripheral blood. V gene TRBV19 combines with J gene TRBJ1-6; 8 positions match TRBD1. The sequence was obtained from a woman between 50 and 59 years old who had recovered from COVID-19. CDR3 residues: CASTGTGYNSPLHF. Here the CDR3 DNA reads TGTGCCAGCACCGGGACAGGCTATAATTCACCCCTCCACTTT.